This record concerns one T cell receptor beta chain sequence. What it binds is unknown. These data come from a study of Ad26.COV2.S vaccination and SARS-CoV-2 variants. General study results and limits: Post-vaccination spike-specific CD8+ and CD4+ T cell responses reportedly had substantial breadth. Spike-specific TCR breadth ran higher among vaccine recipients than placebo recipients. Placebo and vaccine recipients had non-spike TCR breadth that was similar. Analyses of TCR breadth and depth may have underestimated total T cell responses.

This CDR3 has 15 residues. V gave up 10 bases and J gave up 1 base; unmatched junction bases: 9. Germline V gene lookup returns CDR1 MNHEY and CDR2 SVGAGI. Sequenced by immunoSEQ multiplex PCR; TCRdb stores in-frame clones only, minus some. The table has about 350,000 clones, about 91% seen once. The genes are TRBV6-5 and TRBJ2-1; 8 bases match TRBD2. The clonotype was recovered from a human donor who had recovered from COVID-19. This specimen was peripheral blood, taken after recovery from COVID-19. This chain's CDR3 is CATNRGGISYNEQFF. The CDR3 coding sequence is TGTGCCACCAACCGGGGGGGAATATCCTACAATGAGCAGTTCTTC.